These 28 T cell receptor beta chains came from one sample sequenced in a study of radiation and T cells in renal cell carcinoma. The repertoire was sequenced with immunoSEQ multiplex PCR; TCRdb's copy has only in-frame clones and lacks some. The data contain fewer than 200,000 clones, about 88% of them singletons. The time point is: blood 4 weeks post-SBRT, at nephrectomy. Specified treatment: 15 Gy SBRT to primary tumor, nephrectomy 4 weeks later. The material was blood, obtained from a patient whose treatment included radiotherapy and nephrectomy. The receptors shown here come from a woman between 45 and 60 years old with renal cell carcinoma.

CDR3 amino acids: CASSVADISNYGYTF. The CDR3 nucleotides are TGTGCCAGCAGCGTAGCGGACATATCAAACTATGGCTACACCTTC. V usage is TRBV9 and J usage is TRBJ1-2; TRBD1 might be the D (5 bases). CDR1 and CDR2 from the germline V gene are SGDLS and YYNGEE. This CDR3 contains 15 residues. V was trimmed by 0 bases and J by 2 bases, leaving 11 bases between them.

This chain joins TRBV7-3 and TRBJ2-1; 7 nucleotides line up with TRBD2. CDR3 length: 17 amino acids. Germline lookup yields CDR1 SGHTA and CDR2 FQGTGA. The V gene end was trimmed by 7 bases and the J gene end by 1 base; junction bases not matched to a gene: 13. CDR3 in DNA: TGTGCCAGCACCCCGCAGGTCGGGGGAGGGTCCTACAATGAGCAGTTCTTC. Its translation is CASTPQVGGGSYNEQFF.

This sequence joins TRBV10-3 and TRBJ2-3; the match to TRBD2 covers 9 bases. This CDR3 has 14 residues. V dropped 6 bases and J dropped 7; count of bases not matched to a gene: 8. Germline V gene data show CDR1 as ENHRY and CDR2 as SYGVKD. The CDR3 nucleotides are TGTGCCATCAGGGGTAGCGGGGGTGAAAATACGCAGTATTTT. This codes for CAIRGSGGENTQYF.

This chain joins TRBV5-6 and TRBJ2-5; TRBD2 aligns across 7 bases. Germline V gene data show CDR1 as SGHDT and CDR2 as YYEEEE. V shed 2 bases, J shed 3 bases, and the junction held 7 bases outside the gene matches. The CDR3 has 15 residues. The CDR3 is CASSLLASGKETQYF. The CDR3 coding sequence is TGTGCCAGCAGCTTATTGGCTAGCGGTAAAGAGACCCAGTACTTC.

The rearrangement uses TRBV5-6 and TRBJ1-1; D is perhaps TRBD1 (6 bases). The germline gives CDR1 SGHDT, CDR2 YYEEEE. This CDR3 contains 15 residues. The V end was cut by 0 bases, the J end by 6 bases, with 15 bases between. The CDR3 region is CASSLAGGRVAEAFF. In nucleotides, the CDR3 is TGTGCCAGCAGCTTGGCCGGGGGCAGGGTCGCTGAAGCTTTCTTT.

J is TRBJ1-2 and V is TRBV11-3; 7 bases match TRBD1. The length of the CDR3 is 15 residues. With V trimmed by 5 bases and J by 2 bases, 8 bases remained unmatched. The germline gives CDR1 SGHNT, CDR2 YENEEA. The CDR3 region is CASSTRQGQNYGYTF. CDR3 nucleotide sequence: TGTGCCAGCAGCACCCGACAGGGACAAAACTATGGCTACACCTTC.

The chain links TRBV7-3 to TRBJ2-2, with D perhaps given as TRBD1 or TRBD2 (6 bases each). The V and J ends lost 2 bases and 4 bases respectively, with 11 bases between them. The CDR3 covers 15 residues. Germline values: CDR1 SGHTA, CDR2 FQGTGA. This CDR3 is CASSLGGLGTGELFF. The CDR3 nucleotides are TGTGCCAGCAGCTTAGGGGGGCTCGGCACCGGGGAGCTGTTTTTT.

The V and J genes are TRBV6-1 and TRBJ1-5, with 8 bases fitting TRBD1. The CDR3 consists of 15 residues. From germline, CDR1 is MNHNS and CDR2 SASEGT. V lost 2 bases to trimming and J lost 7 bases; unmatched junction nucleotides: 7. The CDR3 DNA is TGTGCCAGCAGTGAAAACAGGGGGGGTGCACAGCCCCAGCATTTT. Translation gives CASSENRGGAQPQHF.

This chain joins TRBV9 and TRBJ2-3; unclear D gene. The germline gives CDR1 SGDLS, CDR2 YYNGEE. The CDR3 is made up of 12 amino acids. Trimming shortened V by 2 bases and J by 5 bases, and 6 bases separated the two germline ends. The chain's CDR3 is CASSVSLDTQYF. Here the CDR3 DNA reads TGTGCCAGCAGCGTCAGCTTAGATACGCAGTATTTT.

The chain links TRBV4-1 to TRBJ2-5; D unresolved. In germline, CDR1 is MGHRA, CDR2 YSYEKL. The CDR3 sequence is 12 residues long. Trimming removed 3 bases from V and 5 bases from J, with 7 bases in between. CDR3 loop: CASSHPGETQYF. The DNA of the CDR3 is TGCGCCAGCAGCCACCCCGGGGAGACCCAGTACTTC.

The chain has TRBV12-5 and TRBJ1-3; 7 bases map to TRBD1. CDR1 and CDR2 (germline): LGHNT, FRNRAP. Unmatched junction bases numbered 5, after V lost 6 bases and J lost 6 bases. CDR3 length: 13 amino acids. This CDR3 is CASGPGQTNTIYF. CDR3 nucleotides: TGTGCTAGTGGCCCGGGACAGACAAACACCATATATTTT.

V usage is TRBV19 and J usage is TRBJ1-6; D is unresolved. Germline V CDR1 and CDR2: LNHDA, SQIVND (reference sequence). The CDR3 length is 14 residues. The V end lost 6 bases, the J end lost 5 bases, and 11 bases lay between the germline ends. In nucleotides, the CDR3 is TGTGCCAGTAGACTGTACGGGGATAATTCACCCCTCCACTTT. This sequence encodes CASRLYGDNSPLHF.

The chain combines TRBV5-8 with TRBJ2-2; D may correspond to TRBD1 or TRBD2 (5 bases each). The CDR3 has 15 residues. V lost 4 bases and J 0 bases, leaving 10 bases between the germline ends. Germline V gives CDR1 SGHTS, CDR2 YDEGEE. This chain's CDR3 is CASSRDLANTGELFF. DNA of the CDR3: TGTGCCAGCAGCCGGGACCTCGCGAACACCGGGGAGCTGTTTTTT.

CDR3: CASESSYEQYF. In DNA, the CDR3 is TGTGCCAGCGAGAGCTCCTACGAGCAGTACTTC. The genes are TRBV11-2 and TRBJ2-7; D unclear. V lost 8 bases to trimming and J lost 0 bases, with 5 bases between them. Per germline, CDR1 SGHAT and CDR2 FQNNGV. CDR3 length equals 11 residues. The variable domain in full, completed from reference TRBV11-2 and TRBJ2-7, reads EAGVAQSPRYKIIEKRQSVAFWCNPISGHATLYWYQQILGQGPKLLIQFQNNGVVDDSQLPKDRFSAERLKGVDSTLKIQPAKLEDSAVYLCASESSYEQYFGPGTRLTVT.

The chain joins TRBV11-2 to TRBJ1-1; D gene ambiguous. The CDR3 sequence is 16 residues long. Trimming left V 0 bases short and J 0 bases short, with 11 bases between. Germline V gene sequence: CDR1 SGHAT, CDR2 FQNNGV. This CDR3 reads CASSLDLKGMNTEAFF. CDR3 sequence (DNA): TGTGCCAGCAGCTTAGATCTAAAGGGAATGAACACTGAAGCTTTCTTT. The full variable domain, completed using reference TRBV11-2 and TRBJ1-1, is EAGVAQSPRYKIIEKRQSVAFWCNPISGHATLYWYQQILGQGPKLLIQFQNNGVVDDSQLPKDRFSAERLKGVDSTLKIQPAKLEDSAVYLCASSLDLKGMNTEAFFGQGTRLTVV.

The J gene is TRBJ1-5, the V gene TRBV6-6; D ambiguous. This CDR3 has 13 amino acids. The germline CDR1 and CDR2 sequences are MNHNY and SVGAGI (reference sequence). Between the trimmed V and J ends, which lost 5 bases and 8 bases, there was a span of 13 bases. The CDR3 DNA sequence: TGTGCCAGCAGTGGTCCCCATCCGGAGCCCCAGCATTTT. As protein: CASSGPHPEPQHF.

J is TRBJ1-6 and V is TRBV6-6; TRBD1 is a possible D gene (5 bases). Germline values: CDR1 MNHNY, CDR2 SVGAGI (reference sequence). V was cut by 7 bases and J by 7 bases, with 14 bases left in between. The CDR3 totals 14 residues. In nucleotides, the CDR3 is TGTGCCAGCACGGGCAGGGAGGGCAATTCACCCCTCCACTTT. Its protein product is CASTGREGNSPLHF.

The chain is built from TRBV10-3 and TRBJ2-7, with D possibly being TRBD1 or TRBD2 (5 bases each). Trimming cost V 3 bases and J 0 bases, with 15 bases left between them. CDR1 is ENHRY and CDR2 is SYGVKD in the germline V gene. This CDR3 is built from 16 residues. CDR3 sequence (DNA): TGTGCCATCAGTGACACCGGGACGCCTAGCTCCTACGAGCAGTACTTC. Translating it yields CAISDTGTPSSYEQYF.

Here the CDR3 reads CASSQGGLASFQETQYF. CDR3 bases: TGTGCCAGCAGCCAGGGGGGACTAGCGTCTTTCCAAGAGACCCAGTACTTC. The chain has TRBV9 and TRBJ2-5, with 10 bases that match TRBD2. The J segment lost 1 base and the V segment lost 4 bases, leaving 10 bases of the junction unmatched. This CDR3 has 17 residues. CDR1 SGDLS and CDR2 YYNGEE come from the germline V gene.

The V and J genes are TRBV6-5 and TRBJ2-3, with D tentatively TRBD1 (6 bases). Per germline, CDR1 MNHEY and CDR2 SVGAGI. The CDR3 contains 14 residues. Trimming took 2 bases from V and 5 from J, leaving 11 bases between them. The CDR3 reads CASSYRTVRDTQYF. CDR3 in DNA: TGTGCCAGCAGTTACCGGACAGTCAGAGATACGCAGTATTTT.

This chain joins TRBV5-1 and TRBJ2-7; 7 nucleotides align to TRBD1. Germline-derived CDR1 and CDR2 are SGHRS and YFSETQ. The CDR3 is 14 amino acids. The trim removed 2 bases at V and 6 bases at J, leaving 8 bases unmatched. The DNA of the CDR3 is TGCGCCAGCAGCTTCCGACAGGGCCTGGGCGAGCAGTACTTC. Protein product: CASSFRQGLGEQYF.

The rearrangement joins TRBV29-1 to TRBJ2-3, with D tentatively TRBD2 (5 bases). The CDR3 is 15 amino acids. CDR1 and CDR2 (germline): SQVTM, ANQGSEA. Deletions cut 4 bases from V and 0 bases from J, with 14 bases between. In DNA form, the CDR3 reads TGCAGCGTTGTGGGGAGAACTACTAGCACAGATACGCAGTATTTT. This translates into CSVVGRTTSTDTQYF.

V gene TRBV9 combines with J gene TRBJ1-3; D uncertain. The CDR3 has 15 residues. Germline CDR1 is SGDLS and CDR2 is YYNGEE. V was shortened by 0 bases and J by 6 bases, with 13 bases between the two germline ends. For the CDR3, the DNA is TGTGCCAGCAGCGTAGGTCGGGGAGACGCAAACACCATATATTTT. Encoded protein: CASSVGRGDANTIYF.

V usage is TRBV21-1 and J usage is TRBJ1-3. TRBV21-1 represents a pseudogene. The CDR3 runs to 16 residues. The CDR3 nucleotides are TGTGCCAGCAGCCAGAGGGCAGGGAGGCCTGGAAACACCATATATTTT. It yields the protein CASSQRAGRPGNTIYF.

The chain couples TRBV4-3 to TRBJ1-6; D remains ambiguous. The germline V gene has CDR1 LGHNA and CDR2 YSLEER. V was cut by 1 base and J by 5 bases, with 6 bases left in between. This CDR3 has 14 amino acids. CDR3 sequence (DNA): TGCGCCAGCAGCCAAGGGGTAAATAATTCACCCCTCCACTTT. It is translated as CASSQGVNNSPLHF.

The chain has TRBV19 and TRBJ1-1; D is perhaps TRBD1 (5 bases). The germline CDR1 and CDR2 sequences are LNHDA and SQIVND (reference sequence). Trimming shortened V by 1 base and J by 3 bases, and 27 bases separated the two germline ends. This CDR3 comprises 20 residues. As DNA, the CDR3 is TGTGCCAGTAGTATAGGGAGGGGAGCGGGTGATTTTTCTTCCGACACTGAAGCTTTCTTT. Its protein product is CASSIGRGAGDFSSDTEAFF.

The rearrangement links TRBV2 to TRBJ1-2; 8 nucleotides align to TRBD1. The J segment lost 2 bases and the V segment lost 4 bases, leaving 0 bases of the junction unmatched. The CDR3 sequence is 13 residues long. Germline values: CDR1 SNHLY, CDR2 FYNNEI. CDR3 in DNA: TGTGCCAGCAGTGGACAGGGGAACTATGGCTACACCTTC. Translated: CASSGQGNYGYTF. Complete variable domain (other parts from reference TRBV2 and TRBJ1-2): EPEVTQTPSHQVTQMGQEVILRCVPISNHLYFYWYRQILGQKVEFLVSFYNNEISEKSEIFDDQFSVERPDGSNFTLKIRSTKLEDSAMYFCASSGQGNYGYTFGSGTRLTVV.

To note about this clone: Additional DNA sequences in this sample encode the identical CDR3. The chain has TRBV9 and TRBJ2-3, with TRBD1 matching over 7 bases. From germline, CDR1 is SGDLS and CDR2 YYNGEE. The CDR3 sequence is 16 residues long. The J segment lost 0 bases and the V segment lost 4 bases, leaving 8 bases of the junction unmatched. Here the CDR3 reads CASSPGTAPSTDTQYF. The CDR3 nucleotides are TGTGCCAGCAGCCCCGGGACAGCTCCTAGCACAGATACGCAGTATTTT. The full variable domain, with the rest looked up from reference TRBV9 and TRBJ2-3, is DSGVTQTPKHLITATGQRVTLRCSPRSGDLSVYWYQQSLDQGLQFLIQYYNGEERAKGNILERFSAQQFPDLHSELNLSSLELGDSALYFCASSPGTAPSTDTQYFGPGTRLTVL.